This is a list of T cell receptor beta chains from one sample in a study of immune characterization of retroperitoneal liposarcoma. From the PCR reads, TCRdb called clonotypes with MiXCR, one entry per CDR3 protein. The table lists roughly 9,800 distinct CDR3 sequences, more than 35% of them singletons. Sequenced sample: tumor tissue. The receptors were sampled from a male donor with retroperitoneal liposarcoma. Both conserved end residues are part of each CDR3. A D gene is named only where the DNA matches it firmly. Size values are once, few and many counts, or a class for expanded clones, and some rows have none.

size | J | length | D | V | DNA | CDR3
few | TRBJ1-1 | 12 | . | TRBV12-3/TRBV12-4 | TGTGCCAGCAGTGGGGACGTTACTGAAGCTTTCTTT | CASSGDVTEAFF
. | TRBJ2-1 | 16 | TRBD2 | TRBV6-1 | TGTGCCAGCAGTTCTAGACGACTAGCGGGGGACAATGAGCAGTTCTTC | CASSSRRLAGDNEQFF
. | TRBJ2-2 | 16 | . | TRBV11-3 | TGTGCCAGCAGCTCCAGGGACGCCCTTGGTATCGGGGAGCTGTTTTTT | CASSSRDALGIGELFF
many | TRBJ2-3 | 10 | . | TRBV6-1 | TGTGCCAGCCGGCGGGATACGCAGTATTTT | CASRRDTQYF
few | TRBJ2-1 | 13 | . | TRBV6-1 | TGTGCCAGCAAATTAGGGATCTACAATGAGCAGTTCTTC | CASKLGIYNEQFF
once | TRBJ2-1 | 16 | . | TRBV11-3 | TGTGCCAGCAGCCACCTAGGTGGCGGGGGCCTAGAGACCCAGTTCTTC | CASSHLGGGGLETQFF
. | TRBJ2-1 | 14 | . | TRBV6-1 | TGTGCCAGCAGTGTCAGGGGGGTAAGAGAGACCCAGTTCTTC | CASSVRGVRETQFF
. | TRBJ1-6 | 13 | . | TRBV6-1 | TGTGCCAGCAGTGAAAGTGCCCGATCACCCCTCCACTTT | CASSESARSPLHF
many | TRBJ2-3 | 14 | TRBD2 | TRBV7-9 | TGTGCCAGCAGCGGTACGGCGGGAGCGGATACGCAGTATTTT | CASSGTAGADTQYF
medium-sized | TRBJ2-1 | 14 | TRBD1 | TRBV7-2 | TGTGCCAGCAGCAGTAGACAGGGCTCCCACGAGCAGTTCTTC | CASSSRQGSHEQFF
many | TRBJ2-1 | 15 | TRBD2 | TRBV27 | TGTGCCAGCAGTCTCGTGGCGGGAGGGTACAATGAGCAGTTCTTC | CASSLVAGGYNEQFF
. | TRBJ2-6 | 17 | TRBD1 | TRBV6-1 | TGTGCCAGCCTAACTCGACAGGGAAGGACTGGGGCCAACGTCCTGACTTTC | CASLTRQGRTGANVLTF
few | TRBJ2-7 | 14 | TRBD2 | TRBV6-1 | TGTGCCAGCAGTCTGCGCGGGGGGGGCTACGAGCAGTACTTC | CASSLRGGGYEQYF
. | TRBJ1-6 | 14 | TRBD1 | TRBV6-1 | TGTGCCAGCAGGGCCGGGACAGGGAATTCACCCCTCCACTTT | CASRAGTGNSPLHF
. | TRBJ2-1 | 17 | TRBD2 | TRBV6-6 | TGTGCCAGCAGTTACTCGACGCGCGGGAGGGGCTACAATGAGCAGTTCTTC | CASSYSTRGRGYNEQFF
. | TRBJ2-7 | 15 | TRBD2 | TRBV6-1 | TGTGCCAGCAGTCCGACTAGCGGGGGGGCGAGGGAGCAGTACTTC | CASSPTSGGAREQYF